The 20 T cell receptor beta chains given below trace back to one sample, sequenced in a study of lymphopenia after photon versus proton radiotherapy. Sequenced by immunoSEQ multiplex PCR; TCRdb stores in-frame clones only, minus some. The sample has 35,000 to 45,000 clones, approximately 80% seen once. The source material was peripheral blood, sampled from a patient treated with proton-based radiotherapy. These receptors came from a woman aged 70-85 years with pancreatic cancer.

The chain combines TRBV4-2 with TRBJ2-2, with TRBD2 matching over 7 bases. Germline CDR1 and CDR2: LGHNA and YNFKEQ. This CDR3 contains 14 residues. The trim removed 7 bases at V and 1 base at J, leaving 3 bases unmatched. The CDR3 DNA is TGTGCCAGCATACCTAGCGGGAACACCGGGGAGCTGTTTTTT. Translation gives CASIPSGNTGELFF.

The gene calls are TRBV25-1 and TRBJ1-1; the D gene is possibly TRBD1 (6 bases). Trimming cost V 5 bases and J 3 bases, with 10 bases left between them. The CDR3 runs to 13 residues. The germline V gene has CDR1 MGHDK and CDR2 SYGVNS. CDR3 DNA: TGTGCCAGCAGTCGGGGGCGCGACACTGAAGCTTTCTTT. This codes for CASSRGRDTEAFF.

The V gene is TRBV6-5, the J gene TRBJ2-3; 8 bases are shared with TRBD1. In germline, CDR1 is MNHEY, CDR2 SVGAGI. V dropped 6 bases and J dropped 1; count of bases not matched to a gene: 3. The CDR3 runs to 14 residues. CDR3 in DNA: TGTGCCAGCAGGACACAGGGGGGCACAGATACGCAGTATTTT. Its translation is CASRTQGGTDTQYF.

The rearrangement uses TRBV9 and TRBJ1-4; D not certain. With 4 bases removed from V and 0 bases from J, the gap between germline ends came to 13 bases. CDR3 length: 16 residues. Germline V gene sequence: CDR1 SGDLS, CDR2 YYNGEE. The CDR3 spells CASSPRLLATNEKLFF. CDR3 nucleotides: TGTGCCAGCAGCCCCCGGTTACTTGCAACTAATGAAAAACTGTTTTTT.

This clone showed up just a few times. The rearrangement links TRBV5-1 to TRBJ2-1; tentatively, D is TRBD2 (6 bases). This CDR3 has 14 amino acids. CDR1 is SGHRS and CDR2 is YFSETQ in the germline V gene. Between the trimmed V and J ends, which lost 4 bases and 7 bases, there was a span of 15 bases. The CDR3 DNA sequence: TGCGCCAGCAGCCCCGGGACTGTGAAAAATGAGCAGTTCTTC. Residues: CASSPGTVKNEQFF.

The chain combines TRBV13 with TRBJ2-7; D not resolved. Germline CDR1 PRHDT, CDR2 FYEKMQ (reference sequence). V dropped 8 bases and J dropped 7 bases, with 12 bases sitting between them. The CDR3 consists of 11 residues. The CDR3 spells CASSNRLEQYF. The CDR3 nucleotides read TGTGCCAGCTCGAACCGTCTTGAGCAGTACTTC.

The chain links TRBV14 to TRBJ2-4; D is ambiguous. V was trimmed by 3 bases and J by 7 bases, leaving 16 bases between them. The CDR3 runs to 15 residues. Germline V CDR1 and CDR2: SGHDN, FVKESK. Here the CDR3 reads CASSHKILHPNIQYF. Written as DNA, the CDR3 is TGTGCCAGCAGCCACAAGATCTTACACCCCAACATTCAGTACTTC.

The chain combines TRBV6-6 with TRBJ2-7; tentatively, D is TRBD1 or TRBD2 (5 bases each). Germline CDR1 MNHNY, CDR2 SVGAGI (reference sequence). V was cut by 6 bases and J by 2 bases, with 14 bases left in between. The CDR3 loop spans 14 amino acids. CDR3 DNA: TGTGCCAGCAGCACCGGGACCACAACCTACGAGCAGTACTTC. This codes for CASSTGTTTYEQYF.

The rearrangement joins TRBV18 to TRBJ1-4, with TRBD1 matching over 9 bases. J was trimmed by 2 bases and V by 1 base; bases with no gene match: 5. From germline, CDR1 is KGHSH and CDR2 LQKENI. This CDR3 region has 17 residues. CDR3 sequence reads: CASSPLTTGGTNEKLFF. CDR3 coding DNA: TGTGCCAGCTCACCACTCACAACAGGGGGCACTAATGAAAAACTGTTTTTT.

This chain uses TRBV28 with TRBJ1-5; 7 bases align to TRBD1. Looked up from germline, CDR1 is MDHEN and CDR2 is SYDVKM. The trim removed 6 bases at V and 4 bases at J, leaving 9 bases unmatched. There are 15 residues in the CDR3. The CDR3 coding sequence is TGTGCCAGCAGCCTGCTGCCAGGGGGGAATCAGCCCCAGCATTTT. It yields the protein CASSLLPGGNQPQHF.

The rearrangement uses TRBV21-1 and TRBJ2-7. TRBV21-1 is a listed pseudogene. The CDR3 length is 16 residues. The CDR3 sequence: CASSKGYGDESYEQYF. The CDR3 DNA sequence: TGTGCCAGCAGCAAAGGGTATGGGGACGAATCTTACGAGCAGTACTTC.

This clone was counted only a few times. The chain couples TRBV6-1 to TRBJ2-7, with D perhaps TRBD2 (5 bases). CDR3 length: 12 amino acids. Trimming shortened V by 2 bases and J by 13 bases, and 15 bases separated the two germline ends. In germline, CDR1 is MNHNS, CDR2 SASEGT. CDR3 nucleotide sequence: TGTGCCAGCAGTGAAAGAGGGAGAAAGGTCTACTTC. Its protein is CASSERGRKVYF.

The CDR3 loop reads CASSLFRENTEAFF. CDR3 nucleotides: TGTGCCAGCAGCTTGTTTCGGGAGAACACTGAAGCTTTCTTT. This sequence joins TRBV5-4 and TRBJ1-1; D is unclear. The germline V gene has CDR1 SGHNT and CDR2 YYREEE (reference sequence). Trimming left V 1 base short and J 1 base short, with 8 bases between. The CDR3 has 14 residues.

The count of this clone is one. The chain recombines TRBV7-2 with TRBJ2-7; TRBD1 agrees at 9 bases. The CDR3 has 13 residues. Germline CDR1 is SGHTA and CDR2 is FQGNSA. J lost 6 bases, V lost 5 bases, and 5 bases had no gene match. The CDR3 DNA sequence: TGTGCCAGCAGCCCGGGACAGGGTGGCGAGCAGTACTTC. It specifies CASSPGQGGEQYF.

A word on this clone: The junction does not match germline at one end; this may be a read error. The chain couples TRBV7-2 to TRBJ2-3; either TRBD1 or TRBD2 may fit D (5 bases each). Germline CDR1 SGHTA, CDR2 FQGNSA. The CDR3 loop spans 14 amino acids. CDR3 coding DNA: TGTGCCAGCAGCCTAGCCGTGGGGGCAGATACGCAGTATTTT. This translates into CASSLAVGADTQYF.

This clone was seen only a few times. The chain combines TRBV27 with TRBJ1-5; a possible D gene is TRBD1 (5 bases). The length of the CDR3 is 13 residues. Germline V lookup: CDR1 MNHEY, CDR2 SMNVEV (reference sequence). Trimming left V 7 bases short and J 2 bases short, with 9 bases between. For the CDR3, the DNA is TGTGCCAGCAAAGGGGAGGGCAATCAGCCCCAGCATTTT. Its protein product is CASKGEGNQPQHF.

The chain couples TRBV7-9 to TRBJ2-5; weak D call: TRBD1 (6 bases). This CDR3 is built from 14 residues. Germline V gene sequence: CDR1 SEHNR, CDR2 FQNEAQ (reference sequence). Trimming removed 5 bases at V and 11 bases at J, with 21 bases between. Here the CDR3 DNA reads TGTGCCAGCAGCCATCAAACAGGGTTGGGGGAGCAGTACTTC. It is translated as CASSHQTGLGEQYF.

The rearrangement uses TRBV2 and TRBJ2-7, with 12 bases matching TRBD1. This CDR3 region has 13 residues. Trimming took 10 bases from V and 7 from J; bases not matched to a gene: 8. Germline values: CDR1 SNHLY, CDR2 FYNNEI. The CDR3 sequence is CATRGQGAREQYF. The CDR3 DNA reads TGTGCCACCCGGGGACAGGGGGCTCGGGAGCAGTACTTC. Based on the CDR3 plus reference TRBV2 and TRBJ2-7, the full variable domain is EPEVTQTPSHQVTQMGQEVILRCVPISNHLYFYWYRQILGQKVEFLVSFYNNEISEKSEIFDDQFSVERPDGSNFTLKIRSTKLEDSAMYFCATRGQGAREQYFGPGTRLTVT.

The V gene is TRBV19, the J gene TRBJ1-2, with D perhaps matching TRBD1 (5 bases). V lost 7 bases and J 4 bases, leaving 10 bases between the germline ends. The germline V gene encodes CDR1 LNHDA and CDR2 SQIVND (reference sequence). The CDR3 consists of 12 residues. In DNA, the CDR3 is TGTGCCAGTACGGCAGGGCCCTATGGCTACACCTTC. Protein product: CASTAGPYGYTF.

The chain is built from TRBV28 and TRBJ1-2; possibly TRBD1 for D (5 bases). V lost 7 bases to trimming and J lost 3 bases, with 15 bases between them. From germline, CDR1 is MDHEN and CDR2 SYDVKM. The CDR3 is 14 amino acids. CDR3 residues: CASTPRQPHYGYTF. The CDR3 bases are TGTGCCAGCACTCCGAGACAGCCGCACTATGGCTACACCTTC.